Below, one T cell receptor beta chain is given with its context. Its antigen remains unidentified. The sample is drawn from a study of cytomegalovirus exposure and HLA in healthy donors. Study summary: In a later analysis, it was reported that the roughly 130 validation repertoires had been produced on the same platform as the 550 to 700 repertoires belonging to the first cohort.

This CDR3 is 13 amino acids long. Germline lookup yields CDR1 SQVTM and CDR2 ANQGSEA. Trimming took off 0 bases at V and 2 bases at J, with 7 bases between the two ends. The assay was immunoSEQ multiplex PCR, and TCRdb's table has in-frame clones only and misses some. The profile shows 150,000 to 200,000 clones, approximately 81% of them singletons. Overall study results and limits: The listing of 150 to 200 TCR beta chains classed them as cytomegalovirus-associated.

The gene calls are TRBV29-1 and TRBJ1-2, with a weak D call TRBD1 (5 bases). Sequenced: PBMCs. This TCR was recovered from a young man in good health and CMV-seropositive. CDR3 in amino acids: CSVEDGANYGYTF. The DNA for the CDR3 is TGCAGCGTTGAAGATGGGGCGAACTATGGCTACACCTTC.